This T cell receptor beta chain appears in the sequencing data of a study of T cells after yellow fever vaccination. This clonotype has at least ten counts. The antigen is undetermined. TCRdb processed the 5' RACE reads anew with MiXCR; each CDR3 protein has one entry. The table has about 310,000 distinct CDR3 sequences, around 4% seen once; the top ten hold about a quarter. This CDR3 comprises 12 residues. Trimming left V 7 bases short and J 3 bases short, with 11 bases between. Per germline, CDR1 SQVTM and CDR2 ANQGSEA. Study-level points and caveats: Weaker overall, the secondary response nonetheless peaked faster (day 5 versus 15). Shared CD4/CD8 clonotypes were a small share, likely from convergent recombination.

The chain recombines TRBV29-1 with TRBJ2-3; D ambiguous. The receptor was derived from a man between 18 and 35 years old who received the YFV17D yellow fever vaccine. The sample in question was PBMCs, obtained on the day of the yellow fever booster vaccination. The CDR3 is CSAPARTDTQYF. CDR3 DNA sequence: TGCAGCGCTCCCGCGCGGACAGATACGCAGTATTTT.